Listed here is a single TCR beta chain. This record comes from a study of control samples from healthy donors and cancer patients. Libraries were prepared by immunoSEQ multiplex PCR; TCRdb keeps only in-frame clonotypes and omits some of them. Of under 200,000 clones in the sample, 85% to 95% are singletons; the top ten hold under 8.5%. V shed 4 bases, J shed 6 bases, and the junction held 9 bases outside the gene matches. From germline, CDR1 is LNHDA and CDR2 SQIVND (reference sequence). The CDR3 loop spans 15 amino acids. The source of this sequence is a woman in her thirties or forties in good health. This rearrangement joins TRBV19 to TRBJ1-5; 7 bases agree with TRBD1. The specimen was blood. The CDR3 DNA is TGTGCCAGTAGTAAGGGACAGTGGCAACGTCAGCCCCAGCATTTT. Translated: CASSKGQWQRQPQHF.